Included here is one TCR beta chain sequence, with context. The record originates from a study of OX40 agonist ivuxolimab in advanced cancers. CDR3 length: 17 amino acids. CDR1 and CDR2 (germline): LGHNA, YNFKEQ. V shed 0 bases and J 13 bases; nucleotides not matched to a gene: 15. TCRdb's copy holds only in-frame clones and misses some; the assay was immunoSEQ multiplex PCR. The data hold fewer than 100,000 clones, with 86% observed a single time. The V gene is TRBV4-2, the J gene TRBJ2-1; TRBD1 aligns across 10 bases. The sequencing here drew on CD4+ or CD8+ T cells sorted from blood, taken in a trial of the OX40 agonist ivuxolimab. The sequence came from an adult with an advanced solid tumor such as melanoma, head and neck, liver or kidney cancer. CDR3 residues: CASSQDLLFLRDRGQFF. Written as DNA, the CDR3 is TGTGCCAGCAGCCAAGACCTGCTCTTTCTCCGGGACAGGGGTCAGTTCTTC.